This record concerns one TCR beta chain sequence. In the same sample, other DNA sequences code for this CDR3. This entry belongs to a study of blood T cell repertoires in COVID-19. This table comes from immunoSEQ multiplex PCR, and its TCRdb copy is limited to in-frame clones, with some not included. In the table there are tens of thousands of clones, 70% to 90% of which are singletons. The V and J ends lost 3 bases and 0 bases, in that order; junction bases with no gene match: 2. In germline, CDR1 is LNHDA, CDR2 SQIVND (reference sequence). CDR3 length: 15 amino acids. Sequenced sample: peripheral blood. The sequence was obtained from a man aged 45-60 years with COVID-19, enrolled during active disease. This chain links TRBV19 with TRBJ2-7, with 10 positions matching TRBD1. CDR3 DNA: TGTGCCAGTAGTATCGGGACAGGGGTCTCCTACGAGCAGTACTTC. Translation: CASSIGTGVSYEQYF.